Below, one T cell receptor beta chain is given with its context. The sample belongs to a study of blood T cell repertoires in COVID-19. Study context: Sample material is recorded as cDNA or gDNA derived from T cells, B-cell-depleted T cells, or PBMCs.

In the original analysis: Estimation of nucleated cell counts relied on the amplification of reference gene primers. The data were produced by immunoSEQ multiplex PCR, yet TCRdb's version contains in-frame clones alone and is incomplete. V, J and clone size reflect that table, while D and trimming were determined from the DNA. The sample comprises a few hundred thousand clones, about nine tenths of which are singletons, and roughly 1.7% rests with the top ten. This CDR3 is 15 amino acids long. V was clipped by 0 bases and J by 1 base; unmatched bases: 1. CDR1 and CDR2 from the germline V gene are SGHRS and YFSETQ.

The receptor was derived from a woman aged 25 to 39 with COVID-19, enrolled during active disease. Sequenced sample: peripheral blood. The chain carries TRBV5-1 and TRBJ2-5; the match to TRBD2 covers 9 bases. The CDR3 reads CASSLVAGAQETQYF. For the CDR3, the DNA is TGCGCCAGCAGCTTGGTAGCGGGGGCCCAAGAGACCCAGTACTTC.